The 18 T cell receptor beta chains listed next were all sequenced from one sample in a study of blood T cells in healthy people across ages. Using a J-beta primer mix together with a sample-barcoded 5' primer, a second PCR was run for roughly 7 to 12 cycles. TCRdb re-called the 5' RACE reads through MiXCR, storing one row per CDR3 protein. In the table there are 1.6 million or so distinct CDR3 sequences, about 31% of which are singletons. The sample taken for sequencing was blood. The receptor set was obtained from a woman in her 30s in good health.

Written as DNA, the CDR3 is TGTGCCAGCAGCCAGGCTCAGGGGAGGAGGGCTGGGGCCAACGTCCTGACTTTC. It encodes CASSQAQGRRAGANVLTF. This sequence joins TRBV3-1 and TRBJ2-6, with D perhaps matching TRBD1 or TRBD2 (6 bases each). The CDR3 is 18 amino acids. V was pared by 3 bases and J by 2 bases, with 17 bases between. Germline V gives CDR1 LGHDT, CDR2 YNNKEL (reference sequence).

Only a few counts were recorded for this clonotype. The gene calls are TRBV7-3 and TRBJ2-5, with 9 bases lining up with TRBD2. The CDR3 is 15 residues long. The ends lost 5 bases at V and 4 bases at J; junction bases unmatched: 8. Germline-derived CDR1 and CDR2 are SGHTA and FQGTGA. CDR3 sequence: CASSRIAGALETQYF. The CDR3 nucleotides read TGTGCCAGCAGCCGAATAGCGGGAGCCCTAGAGACCCAGTACTTC.

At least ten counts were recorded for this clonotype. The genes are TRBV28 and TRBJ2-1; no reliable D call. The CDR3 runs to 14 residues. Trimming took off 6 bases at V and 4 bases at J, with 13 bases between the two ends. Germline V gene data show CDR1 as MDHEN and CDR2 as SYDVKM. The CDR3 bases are TGTGCCAGCAGAGTGAGAGACCTATACAATGAGCAGTTCTTC. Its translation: CASRVRDLYNEQFF.

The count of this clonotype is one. This CDR3 is CASSSRQGRETEAFF. The CDR3 DNA sequence: TGTGCCAGCAGCTCCAGACAGGGCCGAGAGACTGAAGCTTTCTTT. The gene calls are TRBV5-5 and TRBJ1-1, with 7 bases fitting TRBD1. V gave up 3 bases and J gave up 5 bases; unmatched junction bases: 10. Germline CDR1 and CDR2: SGHKS and YYEKEE (reference sequence). There are 15 residues in the CDR3. The full variable domain, with the rest looked up from reference TRBV5-5 and TRBJ1-1, is DAGVTQSPTHLIKTRGQQVTLRCSPISGHKSVSWYQQVLGQGPQFIFQYYEKEERGRGNFPDRFSARQFPNYSSELNVNALLLGDSALYLCASSSRQGRETEAFFGQGTRLTVV.

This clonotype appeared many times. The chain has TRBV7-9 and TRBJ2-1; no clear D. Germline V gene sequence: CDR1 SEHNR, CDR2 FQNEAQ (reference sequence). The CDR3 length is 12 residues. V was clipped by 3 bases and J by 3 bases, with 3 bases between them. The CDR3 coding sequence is TGTGCCAGCAGCTTCTACTACAATGAGCAGTTCTTC. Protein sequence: CASSFYYNEQFF.

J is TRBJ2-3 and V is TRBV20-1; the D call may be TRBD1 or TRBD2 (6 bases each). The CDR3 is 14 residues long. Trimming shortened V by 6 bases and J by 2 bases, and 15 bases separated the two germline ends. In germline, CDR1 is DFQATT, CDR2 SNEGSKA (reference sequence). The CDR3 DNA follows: TGCAGTGCCACAGGGTCGGGGGACACAGATACGCAGTATTTT. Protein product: CSATGSGDTDTQYF.

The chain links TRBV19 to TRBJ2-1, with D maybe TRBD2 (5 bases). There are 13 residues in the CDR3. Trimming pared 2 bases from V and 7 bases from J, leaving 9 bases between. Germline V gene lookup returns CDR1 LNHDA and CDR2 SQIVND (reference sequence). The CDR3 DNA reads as TGTGCCAGTAGTATACTAGCCCCAAATGAGCAGTTCTTC. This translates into CASSILAPNEQFF.

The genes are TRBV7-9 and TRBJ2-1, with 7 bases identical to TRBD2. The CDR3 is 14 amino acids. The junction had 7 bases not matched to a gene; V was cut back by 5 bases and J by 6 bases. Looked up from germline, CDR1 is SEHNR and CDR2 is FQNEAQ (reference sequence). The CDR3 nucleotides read TGTGCCAGCAGCATGGCGGGAGTACCCAATGAGCAGTTCTTC. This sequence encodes CASSMAGVPNEQFF.

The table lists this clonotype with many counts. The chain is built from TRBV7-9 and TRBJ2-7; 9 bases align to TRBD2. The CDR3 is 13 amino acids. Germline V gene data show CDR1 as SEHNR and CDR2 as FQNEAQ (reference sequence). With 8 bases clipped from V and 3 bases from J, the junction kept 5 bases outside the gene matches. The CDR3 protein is CASRLAENYEQYF. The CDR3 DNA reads TGTGCCAGCCGACTAGCGGAAAACTACGAGCAGTACTTC.

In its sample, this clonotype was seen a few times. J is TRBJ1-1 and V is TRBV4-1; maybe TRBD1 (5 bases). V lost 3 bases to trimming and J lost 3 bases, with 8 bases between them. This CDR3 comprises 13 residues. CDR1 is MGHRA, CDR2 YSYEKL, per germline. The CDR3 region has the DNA TGCGCCAGCAGCCACGTAGGGGACACTGAAGCTTTCTTT. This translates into CASSHVGDTEAFF.

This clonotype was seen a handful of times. The chain's CDR3 is CASSTGQAMGETQYF. CDR3 DNA sequence: TGTGCCAGCAGCACGGGACAGGCTATGGGGGAGACCCAGTACTTC. The V and J genes are TRBV9 and TRBJ2-5; 8 bases map to TRBD1. Germline values: CDR1 SGDLS, CDR2 YYNGEE. This CDR3 is built from 15 residues. V dropped 4 bases and J dropped 5; count of bases not matched to a gene: 10.

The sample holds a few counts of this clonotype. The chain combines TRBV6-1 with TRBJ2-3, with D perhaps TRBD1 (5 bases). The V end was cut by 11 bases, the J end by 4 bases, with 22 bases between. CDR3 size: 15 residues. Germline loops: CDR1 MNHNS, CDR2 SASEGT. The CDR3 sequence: CAFMGLTFRSDTQYF. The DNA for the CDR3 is TGTGCCTTCATGGGGCTGACTTTCCGTTCAGATACGCAGTATTTT.

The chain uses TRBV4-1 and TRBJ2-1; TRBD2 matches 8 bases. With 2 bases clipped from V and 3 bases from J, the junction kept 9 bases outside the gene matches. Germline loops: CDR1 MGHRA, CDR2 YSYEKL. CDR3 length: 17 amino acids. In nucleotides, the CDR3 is TGCGCCAGCAGCCAACCTCTAGCGGGCCCTATCTACAATGAGCAGTTCTTC. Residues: CASSQPLAGPIYNEQFF.

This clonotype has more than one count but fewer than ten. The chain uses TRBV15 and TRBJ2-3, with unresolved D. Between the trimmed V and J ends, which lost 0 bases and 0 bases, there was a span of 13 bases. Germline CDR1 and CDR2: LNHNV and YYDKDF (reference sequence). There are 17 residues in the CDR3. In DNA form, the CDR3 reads TGTGCCACCAGCAGAGAGGGTAGCAGAATAAGCACAGATACGCAGTATTTT. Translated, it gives CATSREGSRISTDTQYF.

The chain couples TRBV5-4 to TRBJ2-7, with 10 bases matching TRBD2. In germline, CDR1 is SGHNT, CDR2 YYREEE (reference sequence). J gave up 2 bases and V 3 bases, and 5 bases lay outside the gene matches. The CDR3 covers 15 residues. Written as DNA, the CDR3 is TGTGCCAGCAGCTCGGGACTAGCGAGTACCTACGAGCAGTACTTC. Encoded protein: CASSSGLASTYEQYF.

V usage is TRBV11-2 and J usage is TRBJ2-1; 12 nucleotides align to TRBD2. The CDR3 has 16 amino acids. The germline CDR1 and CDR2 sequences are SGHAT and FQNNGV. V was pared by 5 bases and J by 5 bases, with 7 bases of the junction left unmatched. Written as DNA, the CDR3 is TGTGCCAGCAGCGTCAGGACTAGCGGGACCCACAATGAGCAGTTCTTC. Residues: CASSVRTSGTHNEQFF.

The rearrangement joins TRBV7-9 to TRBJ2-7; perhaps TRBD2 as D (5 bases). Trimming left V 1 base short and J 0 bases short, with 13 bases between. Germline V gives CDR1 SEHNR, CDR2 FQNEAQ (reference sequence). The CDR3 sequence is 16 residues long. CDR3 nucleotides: TGTGCCAGCAGCTTAGGGGAGATGGCATCCTCCTACGAGCAGTACTTC. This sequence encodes CASSLGEMASSYEQYF.

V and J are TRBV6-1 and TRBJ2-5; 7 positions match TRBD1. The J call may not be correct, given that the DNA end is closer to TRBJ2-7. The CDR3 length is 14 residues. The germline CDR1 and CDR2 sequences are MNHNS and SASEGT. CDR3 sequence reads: CASSDGTAAYEQYF. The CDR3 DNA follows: TGTGCCAGCAGTGACGGGACAGCGGCCTACGAGCAGTACTTC.